Presented here are 21 T cell receptor beta chains from one specimen sequenced in a study of immune reconstitution after stem cell transplant in scleroderma. TCRdb redid the calling of the RT-PCR reads with MiXCR, one entry per CDR3 protein. In the table there are under 3,500 distinct CDR3 sequences, 3.6% of which are singletons. The sample was taken before or after autologous hematopoietic stem cell transplantation (not recorded which). The receptors here all came from a human donor with systemic sclerosis.

This clonotype counts as medium-sized. The chain is built from TRBV10-3 and TRBJ1-5, with D unclear. The CDR3 runs to 15 residues. Germline values: CDR1 ENHRY, CDR2 SYGVKD. V shed 3 bases and J shed 1 base, with 10 bases lying between them. CDR3 protein: CAISDPGKSNQPQHF. The CDR3 DNA reads TGTGCCATCAGTGACCCCGGGAAGAGCAATCAGCCCCAGCATTTT.

This clonotype is judged medium-sized. This chain uses TRBV20-1 with TRBJ1-1; D gene uncertain. The germline V and J ends were trimmed by 6 bases and 4 bases, with 18 bases remaining between them. This CDR3 comprises 14 residues. Looked up from germline, CDR1 is DFQATT and CDR2 is SNEGSKA (reference sequence). CDR3 coding DNA: TGCAGTGCGGGAGAGGTCGGGGTCGTCACTGAAGCTTTCTTT. Its protein product is CSAGEVGVVTEAFF.

In its sample, this clonotype is large. V usage is TRBV20-1 and J usage is TRBJ2-7, with TRBD1 identical over 7 bases. The V and J ends lost 3 bases and 3 bases, in that order; junction bases with no gene match: 8. The length of the CDR3 is 14 residues. Germline V CDR1 and CDR2: DFQATT, SNEGSKA (reference sequence). The CDR3 sequence: CSASNLDRNYEQYF. CDR3 DNA: TGCAGTGCTAGTAACCTGGACAGGAACTACGAGCAGTACTTC.

This clonotype was observed a few times. J is TRBJ1-2 and V is TRBV20-1; D is possibly TRBD1 (6 bases). The germline gives CDR1 DFQATT, CDR2 SNEGSKA (reference sequence). This CDR3 region has 15 residues. V lost 0 bases and J 4 bases, leaving 15 bases between the germline ends. The CDR3 region is CSARDQARGGYGYTF. Written as DNA, the CDR3 is TGCAGTGCTAGAGATCAAGCCAGGGGCGGCTATGGCTACACCTTC.

Sample share makes this clonotype medium-sized. V and J are TRBV20-1 and TRBJ1-2, with TRBD1 as a possible D gene (5 bases). This CDR3 region has 15 residues. The germline gives CDR1 DFQATT, CDR2 SNEGSKA (reference sequence). With 1 base removed from V and 8 bases from J, the gap between germline ends came to 20 bases. CDR3 bases: TGCAGTGCTAGAGCGTACACCGGGGCCTCTATGGGCTACACCTTC. As protein: CSARAYTGASMGYTF.

By share of the sample, this clonotype is medium-sized. This sequence joins TRBV27 and TRBJ2-3; 8 nucleotides align to TRBD2. This CDR3 is 17 amino acids long. The J segment lost 1 base and the V segment lost 4 bases, leaving 10 bases of the junction unmatched. Germline lookup yields CDR1 MNHEY and CDR2 SMNVEV (reference sequence). CDR3 residues: CASSWVSGNTRTDTQYF. The CDR3 DNA follows: TGTGCCAGCAGTTGGGTTAGCGGGAACACACGCACAGATACGCAGTATTTT.

In its sample, this clonotype ranks as medium-sized (0.01 to 0.1%). The J gene is TRBJ2-1, the V gene TRBV29-1; 10 bases match TRBD1. This CDR3 spans 15 amino acids. Trimming removed 7 bases from V and 2 bases from J; junction bases left unmatched: 8. Germline V CDR1 and CDR2: SQVTM, ANQGSEA. The CDR3 DNA is TGCAGCGGCCGCCGGGACAGGGGTGCCTACAATGAGCAGTTCTTC. Amino acid sequence: CSGRRDRGAYNEQFF.

This clonotype is medium-sized. The chain combines TRBV20-1 with TRBJ1-6; weak D call: TRBD1 (5 bases). With 7 bases removed from V and 9 bases from J, the gap between germline ends came to 19 bases. In germline, CDR1 is DFQATT, CDR2 SNEGSKA (reference sequence). CDR3 size: 14 residues. The CDR3 spells CSVQRGDPGSPLHF. The CDR3 DNA sequence: TGCAGTGTCCAACGAGGGGATCCGGGTTCACCCCTCCACTTT.

Sample share makes this clonotype medium-sized. This sequence joins TRBV5-5 and TRBJ1-1, with 7 bases aligning to TRBD1. J lost 4 bases, V lost 5 bases, and 8 bases had no gene match. Germline CDR1 SGHKS, CDR2 YYEKEE (reference sequence). The CDR3 spans 14 residues. As DNA, the CDR3 is TGTGCCAGCAGACAAGGGGGCTCGGCCACTGAAGCTTTCTTT. This encodes CASRQGGSATEAFF.

In its sample, this clonotype is medium-sized. The chain employs TRBV20-1 and TRBJ2-1; D remains ambiguous. Per the germline V gene, CDR1 is DFQATT and CDR2 is SNEGSKA (reference sequence). V lost 5 bases to trimming and J lost 2 bases, with 19 bases between them. The CDR3 consists of 16 residues. CDR3: CSAQVVTMVTYNEQFF. CDR3 DNA: TGCAGTGCTCAGGTAGTCACCATGGTTACCTACAATGAGCAGTTCTTC.

By its share, this clonotype is medium-sized (0.01 to 0.1%). V usage is TRBV20-1 and J usage is TRBJ1-5; D gene ambiguous. Trimming removed 1 base at V and 4 bases at J, with 11 bases between. The CDR3 has 14 amino acids. Germline V lookup: CDR1 DFQATT, CDR2 SNEGSKA (reference sequence). CDR3 DNA sequence: TGCAGTGCTAGAGCAATAGGGCCTAATCAGCCCCAGCATTTT. It specifies CSARAIGPNQPQHF.

This clonotype is labeled as medium-sized (0.01 to 0.1%). The chain combines TRBV5-4 with TRBJ2-1; a weak D match, TRBD2 (5 bases). Trimming pared 0 bases from V and 3 bases from J, leaving 16 bases between. The CDR3 runs 17 residues. The germline V gene encodes CDR1 SGHNT and CDR2 YYREEE (reference sequence). In DNA form, the CDR3 reads TGTGCCAGCAGCTTGGGACGGCCTGGCGGGTACTACAATGAGCAGTTCTTC. It specifies CASSLGRPGGYYNEQFF. The entire variable domain, with the rest obtained from reference TRBV5-4 and TRBJ2-1, is as follows: ETGVTQSPTHLIKTRGQQVTLRCSSQSGHNTVSWYQQALGQGPQFIFQYYREEENGRGNFPPRFSGLQFPNYSSELNVNALELDDSALYLCASSLGRPGGYYNEQFFGPGTRLTVL.

This clonotype is judged medium-sized. The V gene is TRBV6-6, the J gene TRBJ2-7; D gene uncertain. Trimming removed 6 bases from V and 2 bases from J, with 14 bases in between. The CDR3 is made up of 14 amino acids. CDR1 and CDR2 from the germline V gene are MNHNY and SVGAGI (reference sequence). The CDR3 spells CASSYTHSPYEQYF. The DNA of the CDR3 is TGTGCCAGCAGCTATACCCACAGTCCCTACGAGCAGTACTTC.

On this clonotype: A read error is possible here, since a much larger clone lies one base away. This sequence joins TRBV4-3 and TRBJ2-5; no clear D gene. This CDR3 is 14 amino acids long. From germline, CDR1 is LGHNA and CDR2 YSLEER. Trimming took 0 bases from V and 7 from J, leaving 12 bases between them. The CDR3 nucleotides read TGCGCCAGCAGCCAAGATCGGAATCTCGGGACCCAGTACTTC. Protein sequence: CASSQDRNLGTQYF.

This clonotype was seen more than once but under ten times. The chain uses TRBV2 and TRBJ2-7; the match to TRBD1 covers 10 bases. J was trimmed by 5 bases and V by 8 bases; bases with no gene match: 6. Germline-derived CDR1 and CDR2 are SNHLY and FYNNEI. CDR3 size: 13 residues. CDR3 region: CASGRDRGDEQYF. The CDR3 DNA sequence: TGTGCCAGCGGCCGGGACAGGGGCGACGAGCAGTACTTC.

Within the sample, this clonotype is medium-sized. The chain joins TRBV7-9 to TRBJ1-6; D perhaps matches TRBD1 (5 bases). The CDR3 loop spans 16 amino acids. V lost 5 bases and J lost 2, with 13 bases in between. Germline CDR1 is SEHNR and CDR2 is FQNEAQ (reference sequence). This chain's CDR3 is CASSEDRITYNSPLHF. CDR3 nucleotide sequence: TGTGCCAGCAGCGAAGACAGAATCACCTATAATTCACCCCTCCACTTT.

This clonotype is labeled as medium-sized. V gene TRBV3-1 combines with J gene TRBJ2-5; D gene unclear. Germline V gives CDR1 LGHDT, CDR2 YNNKEL (reference sequence). This CDR3 comprises 13 residues. V gave up 1 base and J gave up 2 bases, with 5 bases separating them. The CDR3 spells CASSQGGQETQYF. The CDR3 DNA reads as TGTGCCAGCAGCCAAGGTGGACAAGAGACCCAGTACTTC.

By share, this clonotype ranks as medium-sized. This chain joins TRBV20-1 and TRBJ1-1; weak D call: TRBD1 (6 bases). Germline CDR1 is DFQATT and CDR2 is SNEGSKA (reference sequence). Trimming shortened V by 3 bases and J by 4 bases, and 18 bases separated the two germline ends. This CDR3 region has 15 residues. The CDR3 loop is CSARGGAGGTTEAFF. In DNA form, the CDR3 reads TGCAGTGCTAGGGGGGGGGCAGGCGGGACCACTGAAGCTTTCTTT.

This clonotype ranks as medium-sized. The chain has TRBV7-2 and TRBJ2-7; D is ambiguous. From germline, CDR1 is SGHTA and CDR2 FQGNSA. The CDR3 contains 11 residues. The V end was cut by 7 bases, the J end by 9 bases, with 13 bases between. The DNA of the CDR3 is TGTGCCAGCACCGATACACGGGTGCAGTACTTC. Its translation: CASTDTRVQYF.

By share, this clonotype ranks as medium-sized. The V gene is TRBV6-1, the J gene TRBJ1-6, with 7 positions matching TRBD1. The V segment lost 10 bases and the J segment 4 bases; nucleotides outside the gene matches: 10. Germline CDR1 MNHNS, CDR2 SASEGT. The length of the CDR3 is 15 residues. CDR3 in amino acids: CATSDREPYNSPLHF. The CDR3 DNA reads TGTGCCACCTCTGACAGGGAACCTTATAATTCACCCCTCCACTTT.

By sample share, this clonotype is medium-sized. The chain couples TRBV20-1 to TRBJ2-2; 12 bases map to TRBD2. With V trimmed by 4 bases and J by 3 bases, 3 bases remained unmatched. In germline, CDR1 is DFQATT, CDR2 SNEGSKA (reference sequence). This CDR3 is built from 15 residues. The CDR3 region is CSAKTSGSHTGELFF. In DNA form, the CDR3 reads TGCAGTGCTAAGACTAGCGGGAGCCACACCGGGGAGCTGTTTTTT.